This is a list of T cell receptor beta chains from one sample in a study of blood T cell repertoires in COVID-19. TCRdb's table, derived via immunoSEQ multiplex PCR, lists solely in-frame clones and lacks some. The sample contains 250,000 to 300,000 clones, 90% of which appear only once. Sequenced material: peripheral blood. The receptors originated from a woman aged 60-70 years with COVID-19, enrolled during active disease. Both conserved end residues are part of each CDR3. Each record gives: J gene, V gene, CDR3 protein.

>TRBJ1-6|TRBV30
CAWSRYNSPLHF
>TRBJ2-7|TRBV18
CASSPPAGYRLGSYEQYF
>TRBJ2-7|TRBV6-1
CASRERQGAQGEQYF
>TRBJ1-4|TRBV5-1
CASSSGTGDEKLFF
>TRBJ1-6|TRBV6-2/TRBV6-3
CASGPPGQNNSPLHF
>TRBJ1-6|TRBV6-6
CASSRTGRSSYNSPLHF
>TRBJ1-1|TRBV7-2
CASSLGTGNTEAFF
>TRBJ2-1|TRBV2
CASSALAGGPNEQFF
>TRBJ2-3|TRBV10-3
CAISVGGTGSTDTQYF
>TRBJ2-5|TRBV11-2
CASSLRQRGGPETQYF
>TRBJ1-2|TRBV9
CASTDDRVTGYTF
>TRBJ2-5|TRBV10-3
CATTARTGAETQYF
>TRBJ1-3|TRBV9
CASSGHQGNTIYF
>TRBJ2-4|TRBV29-1
CSVEDFSPHLKNIQYF
>TRBJ1-6|TRBV19
CASSLQGRNSPLHF
>TRBJ2-1|TRBV7-9
CASSQQGSEFF
>TRBJ1-6|TRBV5-1
CASSEGQGNNSPLHF
>TRBJ1-1|TRBV5-3
CARSPGQGDTEAFF
>TRBJ2-7|TRBV23-1
CASILGQGHEQYF
>TRBJ1-2|TRBV13
CASSMTGMYGYTF
>TRBJ2-6|TRBV5-1
CASSGRRLLSGANVLTF
>TRBJ1-4|TRBV5-8
CASSSRDNWEKLFF
>TRBJ1-1|TRBV6-1
CASSEPVEAFF
>TRBJ2-2|TRBV7-6
CASSLGQGSNTGELFF
>TRBJ1-6|TRBV7-2
CASSFRTGASSPLHF
>TRBJ1-1|TRBV7-6
CASSDGTENTEAFF
>TRBJ2-1|TRBV2
CASSAQGSRNEQFF
>TRBJ1-1|TRBV15
CATSRDGVVRGAEAFF
>TRBJ2-3|TRBV7-3
CASSFGGTTDTQYF
>TRBJ1-2|TRBV2
CASSATGLNYGYTF
>TRBJ2-7|TRBV30
CAWSTRTGLNEQYF
>TRBJ2-7|TRBV19
CASSIATGVYEQYF
>TRBJ2-7|TRBV5-1
CASSLDGTHSYEQYF